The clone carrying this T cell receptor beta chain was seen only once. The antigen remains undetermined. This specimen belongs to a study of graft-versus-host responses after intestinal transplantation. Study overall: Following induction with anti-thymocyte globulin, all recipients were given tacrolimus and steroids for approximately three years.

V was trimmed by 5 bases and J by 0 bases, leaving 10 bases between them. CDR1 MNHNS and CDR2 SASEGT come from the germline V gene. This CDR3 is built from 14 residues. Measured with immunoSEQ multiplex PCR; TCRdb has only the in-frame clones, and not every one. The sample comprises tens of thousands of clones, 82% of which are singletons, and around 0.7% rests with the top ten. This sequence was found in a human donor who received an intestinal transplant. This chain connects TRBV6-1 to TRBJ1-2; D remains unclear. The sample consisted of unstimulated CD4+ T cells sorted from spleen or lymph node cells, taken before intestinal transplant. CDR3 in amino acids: CASSQTGSNYGYTF. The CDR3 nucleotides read TGTGCCAGCAGTCAAACGGGCTCTAACTATGGCTACACCTTC.